One sample yielded the 9 T cell receptor beta chains listed below, sequenced in a study of cytomegalovirus exposure and HLA in healthy donors. Primers for the PCR totalled 60 Vbeta and 13 Jbeta. Method: immunoSEQ multiplex PCR; TCRdb's copy keeps in-frame clones and lacks some. This table has 90,000 to 120,000 clones, approximately 79% appearing once. The source material was PBMCs. The receptors shown here come from a middle-aged woman in good health and CMV-seropositive.

V gene TRBV11-2 combines with J gene TRBJ1-1; possible D gene TRBD1, 6 bases. In germline, CDR1 is SGHAT, CDR2 FQNNGV. V dropped 5 bases and J dropped 10 bases, with 14 bases sitting between them. The CDR3 has 12 amino acids. This CDR3 is CASSPGGRLAFF. CDR3 bases: TGTGCCAGCAGCCCCGGGGGGCGACTAGCTTTCTTT.

This chain links TRBV25-1 with TRBJ2-7; maybe TRBD1 (5 bases). CDR1 and CDR2 (germline): MGHDK, SYGVNS. CDR3 size: 12 residues. V shed 4 bases and J shed 5 bases, with 9 bases lying between them. This CDR3 reads CASSGGSHEQYF. In nucleotides, the CDR3 is TGTGCCAGCAGTGGGGGCAGCCACGAGCAGTACTTC.

V is TRBV1 and J is TRBJ1-1; the tabulated D call, TRBD1, remains unverified against the DNA. TRBV1 is termed a pseudogene. The length of the CDR3 is 12 residues. CDR3 protein: CTSIGGGTEAFF. For the CDR3, the DNA is TGCACCAGCATAGGGGGTGGGACTGAAGCTTTCTTT.

Remarks on this clone: Germline is not matched at one junction end, which may reflect a read error. This rearrangement joins TRBV2 to TRBJ2-7; 8 bases map to TRBD2. Looked up from germline, CDR1 is SNHLY and CDR2 is FYNNEI. The CDR3 loop spans 12 amino acids. The CDR3 sequence: CASSALAGRLPF. CDR3 in DNA: TGTGCCAGCAGTGCGCTAGCGGGTCGCCTCCCATTC. Based on the CDR3 plus reference TRBV2 and TRBJ2-7, the full variable domain is EPEVTQTPSHQVTQMGQEVILRCVPISNHLYFYWYRQILGQKVEFLVSFYNNEISEKSEIFDDQFSVERPDGSNFTLKIRSTKLEDSAMYFCASSALAGRLPFGPGTRLTVT.

The chain uses TRBV30 and TRBJ1-2; D possibly corresponds to TRBD1 (5 bases). Germline V gene lookup returns CDR1 GTSNPN and CDR2 SVGIG (reference sequence). V was trimmed by 1 base and J by 6 bases, leaving 15 bases between them. The CDR3 runs to 14 residues. CDR3 sequence: CAWSGQSFIHGYTF. The CDR3 coding sequence is TGTGCCTGGAGTGGACAGAGCTTCATTCATGGCTACACCTTC.

CDR3 protein: CASRTRSISDTQYF. The CDR3 nucleotides are TGTGCCAGCAGGACTAGAAGTATATCGGATACGCAGTATTTT. This rearrangement joins TRBV19 to TRBJ2-3; 7 bases match TRBD2. There are 14 residues in the CDR3. V shed 9 bases, J shed 6 bases, and the junction held 12 bases outside the gene matches. In germline, CDR1 is LNHDA, CDR2 SQIVND (reference sequence).

This chain uses TRBV30 with TRBJ1-2; D might be TRBD1 (5 bases). The CDR3 sequence is 14 residues long. The germline V and J ends were trimmed by 8 bases and 1 base, with 17 bases remaining between them. The germline V gene has CDR1 GTSNPN and CDR2 SVGIG (reference sequence). The CDR3: CARNSPGHNYGYTF. In nucleotides, the CDR3 is TGTGCCCGGAACTCCCCAGGGCATAACTATGGCTACACCTTC. The whole variable domain, remainder taken from reference TRBV30 and TRBJ1-2, is SQTIHQWPATLVQPVGSPLSLECTVEGTSNPNLYWYRQAAGRGLQLLFYSVGIGQISSEVPQNLSASRPQDRQFILSSKKLLLSDSGFYLCARNSPGHNYGYTFGSGTRLTVV.

The chain couples TRBV5-4 to TRBJ1-2; 11 bases are a match to TRBD1. There are 14 residues in the CDR3. V gave up 3 bases and J gave up 7 bases; unmatched junction bases: 5. Germline V gene data show CDR1 as SGHNT and CDR2 as YYREEE (reference sequence). The CDR3 loop is CASSSYGTGGGYTF. The CDR3 DNA follows: TGTGCCAGCAGCTCATACGGGACAGGGGGTGGCTACACCTTC.

This rearrangement joins TRBV7-3 to TRBJ1-2; 10 nucleotides align to TRBD1. The CDR3 covers 15 residues. With 5 bases clipped from V and 3 bases from J, the junction kept 6 bases outside the gene matches. The germline V gene encodes CDR1 SGHTA and CDR2 FQGTGA. The CDR3 spells CASSPGTGVDYGYTF. DNA for the CDR3: TGTGCCAGCAGCCCCGGGACAGGGGTGGACTATGGCTACACCTTC.